These 29 T cell receptor beta chains share one sample of origin, sequenced in a study of blood T cell repertoires in COVID-19. Sequenced by immunoSEQ multiplex PCR; TCRdb stores in-frame clones only, minus some. The sample holds around 170,000 clones, less than 85% seen once. Source material: peripheral blood. The receptor set was obtained from a woman aged 80 or over with acute or convalescent COVID-19.

The chain joins TRBV2 to TRBJ2-1, with D hard to call. The CDR3 covers 14 residues. The V and J ends lost 1 base and 3 bases respectively, with 7 bases between them. The V gene's germline CDR1 is SNHLY and CDR2 FYNNEI. CDR3 coding DNA: TGTGCCAGCAGTGAAGGTAACAGCTACAATGAGCAGTTCTTC. Translation: CASSEGNSYNEQFF.

This clone was seen only a few times. The rearrangement uses TRBV21-1 and TRBJ1-1. TRBV21-1 is listed as a pseudogene. This CDR3 has 13 amino acids. DNA for the CDR3: TGTGCCAGCAGCAACGATCTAGGCACTGAAGCTTTCTTT. This encodes CASSNDLGTEAFF.

The chain uses TRBV7-8 and TRBJ1-1; D might be TRBD1 (5 bases). CDR3 size: 16 residues. Germline V gene data show CDR1 as SGHVS and CDR2 as FQNEAQ. Trimming left V 4 bases short and J 1 base short, with 16 bases between. The CDR3 is CASSSTPAGTNTEAFF. For the CDR3, the DNA is TGTGCCAGCAGCTCAACCCCCGCGGGGACGAACACTGAAGCTTTCTTT. The whole variable domain, filled in from reference TRBV7-8 and TRBJ1-1, reads GAGVSQSPRYKVAKRGQDVALRCDPISGHVSLFWYQQALGQGPEFLTYFQNEAQLDKSGLPSDRFFAERPEGSVSTLKIQRTQQEDSAVYLCASSSTPAGTNTEAFFGQGTRLTVV.

This clone was seen a few times. This rearrangement joins TRBV12-3 or TRBV12-4 to TRBJ1-1; D remains ambiguous. CDR3 length: 13 residues. V was trimmed by 7 bases and J by 8 bases, leaving 17 bases between them. The CDR3 nucleotides read TGTGCCAGCAACCCACTTCTCTCAGGAGAAGCTTTCTTT. Its protein product is CASNPLLSGEAFF.

Only a few counts were recorded for this clone. This chain uses TRBV2 with TRBJ2-7; 10 bases match TRBD1. V lost 6 bases and J lost 4; bases outside the gene matches: 6. The CDR3 runs 14 residues. Per the germline V gene, CDR1 is SNHLY and CDR2 is FYNNEI. The CDR3 sequence: CASSVGTGVYEQYF. CDR3 nucleotide sequence: TGTGCCAGCAGCGTCGGGACAGGGGTGTACGAGCAGTACTTC. Filled out from reference TRBV2 and TRBJ2-7, the complete variable domain reads EPEVTQTPSHQVTQMGQEVILRCVPISNHLYFYWYRQILGQKVEFLVSFYNNEISEKSEIFDDQFSVERPDGSNFTLKIRSTKLEDSAMYFCASSVGTGVYEQYFGPGTRLTVT.

This rearrangement joins TRBV7-2 to TRBJ1-2, with 9 bases identical to TRBD1. Germline loops: CDR1 SGHTA, CDR2 FQGNSA. This CDR3 contains 14 residues. V lost 5 bases, J lost 8 bases, and 9 bases stayed unmatched. CDR3 sequence reads: CASSVWGQGLGYTF. CDR3 nucleotides: TGTGCCAGCAGCGTTTGGGGACAGGGCCTCGGCTACACCTTC.

This clone was found a few times. The rearrangement links TRBV2 to TRBJ2-1; D possibly corresponds to TRBD2 (5 bases). The V end was cut by 7 bases, the J end by 4 bases, with 14 bases between. Germline V gene sequence: CDR1 SNHLY, CDR2 FYNNEI. CDR3 length equals 14 residues. DNA of the CDR3: TGTGCCAGCAATCTGGGCGGGTATTACAATGAGCAGTTCTTC. Encoded protein: CASNLGGYYNEQFF.

V gene TRBV3-1 (or the pseudogene TRBV3-2) combines with J gene TRBJ2-4; D gene unclear. V was clipped by 1 base and J by 7 bases, with 8 bases between them. Germline CDR1 reads LGHDT; CDR2 reads YNNKEL (reference sequence). The CDR3 has 13 residues. This chain's CDR3 is CASSQVPQNIQYF. The CDR3 DNA is TGTGCCAGCAGCCAAGTCCCCCAGAACATTCAGTACTTC.

This clone is a singleton in its sample. The rearrangement links TRBV7-2 to TRBJ2-2; 7 nucleotides line up with TRBD2. V was clipped by 1 base and J by 4 bases; unmatched bases: 3. This CDR3 spans 15 amino acids. Germline loops: CDR1 SGHTA, CDR2 FQGNSA. CDR3 DNA sequence: TGTGCCAGCAGCTTAGTCGGGACTATCACCGGGGAGCTGTTTTTT. Translating gives CASSLVGTITGELFF.

The chain is built from TRBV7-9 and TRBJ2-7, with a weak D call TRBD1 (5 bases). The CDR3 is 12 residues long. Trimming shortened V by 7 bases and J by 6 bases, and 13 bases separated the two germline ends. The germline gives CDR1 SEHNR, CDR2 FQNEAQ (reference sequence). Written as DNA, the CDR3 is TGTGCCAGCACCCAGGGCGTTTCCGAGCAGTACTTC. Protein: CASTQGVSEQYF.

In this sample, this clone turned up a few times. The CDR3 DNA reads TGTGCCAGTACGGGTTTGGGACTAGCTAACACCGGGGAGCTGTTTTTT. It yields the protein CASTGLGLANTGELFF. The V gene is TRBV19, the J gene TRBJ2-2; 9 nucleotides align to TRBD2. Germline values: CDR1 LNHDA, CDR2 SQIVND (reference sequence). There are 16 residues in the CDR3. V lost 7 bases and J lost 2; bases outside the gene matches: 8.

The gene calls are TRBV7-2 and TRBJ1-3, with D hard to call. CDR3 length: 13 residues. Looked up from germline, CDR1 is SGHTA and CDR2 is FQGNSA. Deletions cut 4 bases from V and 0 bases from J, with 4 bases between. CDR3 nucleotides: TGTGCCAGCAGCTACACCTCTGGAAACACCATATATTTT. Protein sequence: CASSYTSGNTIYF.

The table lists this clone with many counts. The chain uses TRBV7-9 and TRBJ1-3; D not resolved. The germline CDR1 and CDR2 sequences are SEHNR and FQNEAQ (reference sequence). V lost 2 bases to trimming and J lost 6 bases, with 8 bases between them. The CDR3 has 13 amino acids. CDR3 bases: TGTGCCAGCAGCTTAAGGAGGGAAAACACCATATATTTT. Protein: CASSLRRENTIYF.

V gene TRBV27 combines with J gene TRBJ1-2, with a possible D match to TRBD1 (5 bases). V was trimmed by 5 bases and J by 2 bases, leaving 12 bases between them. Germline V gene sequence: CDR1 MNHEY, CDR2 SMNVEV (reference sequence). CDR3 length equals 14 residues. CDR3 DNA: TGTGCCAGCAGTCCCGGGACTGAAAACTATGGCTACACCTTC. This gives the protein CASSPGTENYGYTF.

The chain recombines TRBV19 with TRBJ1-5, with TRBD1 as a possible D gene (5 bases). V gave up 6 bases and J gave up 3 bases, with 21 bases separating them. Germline loops: CDR1 LNHDA, CDR2 SQIVND (reference sequence). The CDR3 is 17 amino acids. The CDR3 spells CASRSSTTAAPNQPQHF. As DNA, the CDR3 is TGTGCCAGTAGATCCTCCACGACAGCCGCCCCCAATCAGCCCCAGCATTTT.

This clone occurred a few times. The rearrangement links TRBV2 to TRBJ1-6, with D tentatively TRBD1 (6 bases). V dropped 9 bases and J dropped 6 bases, with 15 bases sitting between them. The CDR3 totals 14 residues. Germline V gene lookup returns CDR1 SNHLY and CDR2 FYNNEI. The CDR3, as DNA: TGTGCCAGTAAGGCAGGGGACGTTAATTCACCCCTCCACTTT. It yields the protein CASKAGDVNSPLHF.

The rearrangement links TRBV6-5 to TRBJ2-7, with 7 bases matching TRBD2. Germline V lookup: CDR1 MNHEY, CDR2 SVGAGI. The CDR3 sequence is 14 residues long. J gave up 4 bases and V 7 bases, and 10 bases lay outside the gene matches. CDR3 bases: TGTGCCAGCACTACCGGACTAGATGGGTACGAGCAGTACTTC. It translates to CASTTGLDGYEQYF.

The chain combines TRBV15 with TRBJ1-5; 10 bases match TRBD1. J lost 7 bases, V lost 0 bases, and 3 bases had no gene match. This CDR3 region has 15 residues. Germline lookup yields CDR1 LNHNV and CDR2 YYDKDF (reference sequence). CDR3: CATSREGTGVQPQHF. The CDR3 bases are TGTGCCACCAGCAGAGAGGGGACAGGGGTACAGCCCCAGCATTTT.

This rearrangement joins TRBV19 to TRBJ2-2; D possibly corresponds to TRBD1 (6 bases). The CDR3 runs 15 residues. CDR1 is LNHDA, CDR2 SQIVND, per germline (reference sequence). V was clipped by 5 bases and J by 6 bases, with 16 bases between them. CDR3 in amino acids: CASSLQGNFPGELFF. CDR3 nucleotide sequence: TGTGCCAGTAGTCTACAGGGTAATTTTCCCGGGGAGCTGTTTTTT. The full variable domain, rest sourced from reference TRBV19 and TRBJ2-2, is DGGITQSPKYLFRKEGQNVTLSCEQNLNHDAMYWYRQDPGQGLRLIYYSQIVNDFQKGDIAEGYSVSREKKESFPLTVTSAQKNPTAFYLCASSLQGNFPGELFFGEGSRLTVL.

There are a few counts of this clone. The rearrangement links TRBV7-6 to TRBJ1-3, with D uncertain. The CDR3 runs to 15 residues. V was pared by 4 bases and J by 1 base, with 11 bases between. CDR1 SGHVS and CDR2 FNYEAQ come from the germline V gene. CDR3 coding DNA: TGTGCCAGCAGCTCTTTTATGAGTTCTGGAAACACCATATATTTT. Its translation is CASSSFMSSGNTIYF.

V and J are TRBV5-5 and TRBJ1-4; the match to TRBD1 covers 10 bases. This CDR3 comprises 15 residues. CDR1 and CDR2 from the germline V gene are SGHKS and YYEKEE (reference sequence). Germline trimming cut 4 bases from V and 6 bases from J; bases unmatched to any gene: 6. CDR3 amino acids: CASSQIGQGDEKLFF. CDR3 nucleotides: TGTGCCAGCAGCCAGATTGGACAGGGGGATGAAAAACTGTTTTTT.

The chain carries TRBV7-3 and TRBJ2-3, with TRBD1 as a possible D gene (5 bases). V gave up 0 bases and J gave up 6 bases, with 10 bases separating them. Per the germline V gene, CDR1 is SGHTA and CDR2 is FQGTGA. This CDR3 contains 14 residues. CDR3: CASSLTGPLDTQYF. The CDR3 nucleotides are TGTGCCAGCAGCTTAACGGGGCCTTTGGATACGCAGTATTTT.

The V call is TRBV10-3, the J call TRBJ1-4; maybe TRBD1 (6 bases). The V end was cut by 6 bases, the J end by 4 bases, with 12 bases between. The CDR3 is 14 residues long. Germline assignment: CDR1 ENHRY and CDR2 SYGVKD. The CDR3 reads CAIRDTGFNEKLFF. Here the CDR3 DNA reads TGTGCCATCAGGGACACAGGGTTTAATGAAAAACTGTTTTTT.

The genes are TRBV6-5 and TRBJ2-7; 10 bases are shared with TRBD2. The ends lost 6 bases at V and 3 bases at J; junction bases unmatched: 8. CDR3 length: 15 residues. Germline V gives CDR1 MNHEY, CDR2 SVGAGI. CDR3 sequence reads: CASRDLAGESYEQYF. The CDR3 DNA follows: TGTGCCAGCAGAGATCTAGCGGGAGAGAGCTACGAGCAGTACTTC.

CDR3 sequence: CASSDQGGPYNEQFF. The DNA for the CDR3 is TGTGCCAGCAGCGACCAGGGGGGCCCTTACAATGAGCAGTTCTTC. This chain joins TRBV7-2 and TRBJ2-1; D is possibly TRBD1 (7 bases). CDR3 length equals 15 residues. Germline V gene lookup returns CDR1 SGHTA and CDR2 FQGNSA. The V and J ends lost 5 bases and 4 bases respectively, with 15 bases between them. Complete variable domain (other parts from reference TRBV7-2 and TRBJ2-1): GAGVSQSPSNKVTEKGKDVELRCDPISGHTALYWYRQSLGQGLEFLIYFQGNSAPDKSGLPSDRFSAERTGGSVSTLTIQRTQQEDSAVYLCASSDQGGPYNEQFFGPGTRLTVL.

V gene TRBV30 combines with J gene TRBJ1-4; the D is unclear. The V gene lost 3 bases and the J gene lost 4 bases, with 15 bases spanning the gap. CDR3 length: 15 amino acids. Per the germline V gene, CDR1 is GTSNPN and CDR2 is SVGIG (reference sequence). The CDR3 loop is CAWSHSAGFNEKLFF. The CDR3 DNA reads TGTGCCTGGAGCCACAGCGCGGGGTTTAATGAAAAACTGTTTTTT.

This chain links TRBV7-9 with TRBJ1-6; D is uncertain. Germline V CDR1 and CDR2: SEHNR, FQNEAQ (reference sequence). This CDR3 spans 12 amino acids. Deletions cut 5 bases from V and 8 bases from J, with 7 bases between. CDR3 residues: CASSPPDSPLHF. In DNA, the CDR3 is TGTGCCAGCAGCCCTCCCGATTCACCCCTCCACTTT.

This clone has just a few counts. This chain joins TRBV5-6 and TRBJ2-1; tentatively, D is TRBD1 (6 bases). CDR1 is SGHDT and CDR2 is YYEEEE in the germline V gene. The CDR3 loop spans 15 amino acids. Trimming took off 0 bases at V and 3 bases at J, with 10 bases between the two ends. This CDR3 reads CASSLGTAIYNEQFF. In nucleotides, the CDR3 is TGTGCCAGCAGCTTGGGGACAGCCATCTACAATGAGCAGTTCTTC.

This chain links TRBV6-2 or TRBV6-3 with TRBJ2-7, with 8 nucleotides matching TRBD2. CDR1 and CDR2 (germline): MNHEY, SVGEGT. The CDR3 consists of 14 residues. The V gene end was trimmed by 2 bases and the J gene end by 6 bases; junction bases not matched to a gene: 6. This chain's CDR3 is CASSYPGRAAEQYF. CDR3 bases: TGTGCCAGCAGTTACCCCGGGAGGGCCGCCGAGCAGTACTTC.